A selection of T cell receptor beta chains follows, all from one sample in a study of cytomegalovirus exposure and HLA in healthy donors. Produced via immunoSEQ multiplex PCR; TCRdb's table is partial and in-frame only. There are about 200,000 clones in the sample; roughly four fifths occur only once, and roughly 0.097% lies in the top ten. Sequenced sample: PBMCs. The receptors shown here come from a boy aged 2 to 10 in good health and CMV-seronegative. CDR3s include the opening cysteine and the closing phenylalanine or tryptophan. The order of the fields is V gene, D gene, J gene, clone size, CDR3 protein, CDR3 DNA. D genes are given only for firm matches. The size of a clone is reported for some rows only, either as once, few or many, or as a class for expanded clones.

TRBV11-2	TRBD1	TRBJ1-6	-	CASSPLSGSPGQGRSPLHF	TGTGCCAGCAGCCCCTTATCCGGTTCTCCGGGACAGGGTCGCTCACCCCTCCACTTT
TRBV6-5	TRBD2	TRBJ2-2	once	CASTRLAGTGELFF	TGTGCCAGCACCAGACTAGCGGGTACCGGGGAGCTGTTTTTT
TRBV5-4	-	TRBJ2-5	few	CASSLGQQETQYF	TGTGCCAGCAGCTTGGGACAGCAAGAGACCCAGTACTTC
TRBV30	-	TRBJ1-2	once	CAWSADDSASLYGYTF	TGTGCCTGGAGTGCCGATGACAGCGCTTCACTCTATGGCTACACCTTC
TRBV7-9	-	TRBJ1-1	-	CASSLGSSRNTEAFF	TGTGCCAGCAGCTTAGGGTCAAGTAGAAACACTGAAGCTTTCTTT
TRBV19	-	TRBJ1-6	-	CASSIIGSDRMASPLHF	TGTGCCAGTAGTATCATAGGAAGTGACAGGATGGCCTCACCCCTCCACTTT
TRBV4-2	TRBD1	TRBJ2-7	few	CASSQGGQGAHEQYF	TGTGCCAGCAGCCAAGGCGGACAGGGGGCCCACGAGCAGTACTTC
TRBV11-2	-	TRBJ1-1	-	CASSLSPGTEAFF	TGTGCCAGCAGCCTTAGCCCGGGAACTGAAGCTTTCTTT
TRBV15	-	TRBJ1-5	once	CATSRDRTEDQPQHF	TGTGCCACCAGCAGAGATCGGACAGAGGATCAGCCCCAGCATTTT
TRBV7-3	-	TRBJ2-3	-	CASSVIATDTQYF	TGTGCCAGCAGCGTAATAGCTACAGATACGCAGTATTTT
TRBV7-8	-	TRBJ1-3	-	CASSFSSLGTIRSGNTIYF	TGTGCCAGCAGCTTCAGCAGCTTGGGGACAATTCGCTCTGGAAACACCATATATTTT
TRBV4-1	-	TRBJ2-1	-	CASSQDDATAPYNEQFF	TGCGCCAGCAGCCAAGATGATGCGACTGCCCCATACAATGAGCAGTTCTTC
TRBV10-2	TRBD2	TRBJ2-4	-	CASSAGGFTKLAKNIQYF	TGCGCCAGCAGTGCCGGGGGGTTTACTAAACTAGCCAAAAACATTCAGTACTTC
TRBV6-5	TRBD1	TRBJ2-1	-	CASSTTGVAGEQFF	TGTGCCAGCAGTACGACAGGGGTGGCGGGTGAGCAGTTCTTC
TRBV19	-	TRBJ1-3	-	CASRQSSGNTIYF	TGTGCCAGCAGACAGTCCTCTGGAAACACCATATATTTT
TRBV7-2	TRBD1	TRBJ1-2	-	CASSPSPTGVTNGYTF	TGTGCCAGCAGCCCCAGCCCAACAGGGGTAACTAATGGCTACACCTTC
TRBV4-3	-	TRBJ1-1	-	CASSQELDRGIGGTEAFF	TGCGCCAGCAGCCAAGAGTTGGACCGGGGGATTGGTGGCACTGAAGCTTTCTTT
TRBV9	-	TRBJ2-3	-	CASSVDAGINTDTQYF	TGTGCCAGCAGCGTAGACGCGGGGATAAATACAGATACGCAGTATTTT
TRBV9	TRBD1	TRBJ1-2	-	CASSPRTGAVGYGYTF	TGTGCCAGCAGCCCTCGGACAGGGGCCGTCGGCTATGGCTACACCTTC
TRBV5-6	-	TRBJ2-3	-	CASSPPRRRTDTQYF	TGTGCCAGCAGCCCCCCGAGGAGACGGACAGATACGCAGTATTTT
TRBV6-6	TRBD1	TRBJ2-1	-	CASSYSRGRYNEQFF	TGTGCCAGCAGTTACTCGAGGGGGCGCTACAATGAGCAGTTCTTC
TRBV2	TRBD1	TRBJ1-1	-	CASQRGPTEAFF	TGTGCCAGCCAAAGGGGGCCCACTGAAGCTTTCTTT
TRBV9	TRBD1	TRBJ1-2	-	CASSVGQGDGYTF	TGTGCCAGCAGCGTAGGACAGGGTGATGGCTACACCTTC
TRBV18	-	TRBJ2-3	-	CASSPNGGKQGSTDTQYF	TGTGCCAGCTCACCAAATGGTGGGAAACAGGGTAGCACAGATACGCAGTATTTT
TRBV5-1	TRBD1	TRBJ1-5	-	CASSLGQANQPQHF	TGCGCCAGCAGCTTAGGACAGGCTAATCAGCCCCAGCATTTT
TRBV19	TRBD1	TRBJ2-1	-	CASSTVYAGQGVRGEQFF	TGTGCCAGTAGCACCGTTTACGCGGGACAGGGAGTTCGTGGTGAGCAGTTCTTC
TRBV27	-	TRBJ1-4	once	CASSLSRGFNEKLFF	TGTGCCAGCTCCCTTAGTAGGGGCTTTAATGAAAAACTGTTTTTT
TRBV7-3	TRBD1	TRBJ2-5	-	CASSKDREETQYF	TGTGCCAGCAGCAAGGACAGGGAAGAGACCCAGTACTTC
TRBV23-1	-	TRBJ2-1	once	CASSQSGPGNEQFF	TGCGCCAGCAGTCAATCGGGGCCGGGCAATGAGCAGTTCTTC
TRBV6-5	-	TRBJ2-5	-	CASSYGHNLGETQYF	TGTGCCAGCAGTTACGGGCACAACCTTGGAGAGACCCAGTACTTC
TRBV9	TRBD2	TRBJ2-1	-	CASSGSGVGDEQFF	TGTGCCAGCAGCGGTAGCGGGGTCGGGGATGAGCAGTTCTTC
TRBV4-3	TRBD1	TRBJ1-3	-	CASSQEARQGAGNTIYF	TGCGCCAGCAGCCAAGAAGCACGACAGGGGGCAGGAAACACCATATATTTT
TRBV6-1	-	TRBJ1-1	few	CASSLTGLTEAFF	TGTGCCAGCAGTCTAACAGGGTTGACTGAAGCTTTCTTT
TRBV7-3	-	TRBJ2-1	-	CASASGLYNEQFF	TGTGCCAGTGCCTCCGGACTATACAATGAGCAGTTCTTC
TRBV6-1	-	TRBJ2-3	-	CASSEEFPLDTQYF	TGTGCCAGCAGTGAGGAGTTCCCCCTAGATACGCAGTATTTT
TRBV27	TRBD2	TRBJ2-5	-	CASSYISSGGSETQYF	TGTGCCAGCAGTTACATCTCCAGCGGGGGGTCAGAGACCCAGTACTTC
TRBV5-4	TRBD2	TRBJ2-3	few	CASSLVGRGASTDTQYF	TGTGCCAGCAGCTTGGTAGGGCGGGGGGCTAGCACAGATACGCAGTATTTT
TRBV6-1	-	TRBJ1-2	-	CASSETGPYGYTF	TGTGCCAGCAGTGAAACAGGGCCCTATGGCTACACCTTC